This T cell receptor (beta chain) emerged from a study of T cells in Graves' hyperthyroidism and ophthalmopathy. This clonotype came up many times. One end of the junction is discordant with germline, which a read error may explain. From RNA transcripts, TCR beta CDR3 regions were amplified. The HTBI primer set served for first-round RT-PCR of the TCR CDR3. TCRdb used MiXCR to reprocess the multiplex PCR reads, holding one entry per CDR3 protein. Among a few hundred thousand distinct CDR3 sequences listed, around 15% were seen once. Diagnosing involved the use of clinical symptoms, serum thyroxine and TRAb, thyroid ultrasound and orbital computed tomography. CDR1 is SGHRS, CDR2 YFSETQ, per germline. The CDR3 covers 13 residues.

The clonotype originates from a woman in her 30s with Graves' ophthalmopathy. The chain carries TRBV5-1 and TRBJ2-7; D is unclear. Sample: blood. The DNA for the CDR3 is TGTGCCAGCAGTTTATCTGGCACCTACGAGCAGTACTTC. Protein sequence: CASSLSGTYEQYF. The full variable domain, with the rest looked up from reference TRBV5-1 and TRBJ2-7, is KAGVTQTPRYLIKTRGQQVTLSCSPISGHRSVSWYQQTPGQGLQFLFEYFSETQRNKGNFPGRFSGRQFSNSRSEMNVSTLELGDSALYLCASSLSGTYEQYFGPGTRLTVT.